The rows below give T cell receptor beta chains drawn from one sample of a study of CD8 T cells in ankylosing spondylitis. TCRdb reanalysed the 5' RACE reads using MiXCR and keeps one entry per CDR3 protein. The sample holds approximately 350,000 distinct CDR3 sequences, approximately 15% seen once. The sample consisted of blood, either unsorted or a sorted T cell fraction (not recorded which). The source is a male donor with ankylosing spondylitis or in good health (not recorded which). Each CDR3 is given with its conserved first and last residue. A D gene is named only where the DNA matches it firmly. Some rows mark clone size as missing; the rest say once, few, many or name a class of expanded clone.

TRBV12-3/TRBV12-4	TRBJ2-3	TRBD2	-	CASSRTSETDTQYF	TGTGCCAGCAGCCGGACTAGCGAAACAGATACGCAGTATTTT
TRBV20-1	TRBJ2-7	TRBD2	few	CSATPGHPTSGNEQYF	TGCAGTGCTACCCCTGGACATCCGACTAGCGGGAACGAGCAGTACTTC
TRBV4-1	TRBJ2-1	-	many	CASKPNGVGGHNEQFF	TGCGCCAGCAAACCCAACGGGGTGGGGGGCCACAATGAGCAGTTCTTC
TRBV25-1	TRBJ2-1	TRBD2	once	CASSLSGGANEQFF	TGTGCCAGCAGTCTAAGCGGGGGGGCCAATGAGCAGTTCTTC
TRBV14	TRBJ2-1	-	few	CASSHSNNEQFF	TGTGCCAGCAGCCATTCGAACAATGAGCAGTTCTTC
TRBV5-1	TRBJ1-1	-	-	CASSLGPVRADTEAFF	TGCGCCAGCAGCTTGGGACCAGTAAGGGCTGACACTGAAGCTTTCTTT
TRBV7-9	TRBJ1-1	-	few	CASSRNWGGTEAFF	TGTGCCAGCAGCCGAAATTGGGGGGGCACTGAAGCTTTCTTT
TRBV12-3/TRBV12-4	TRBJ1-5	-	-	CASSFRHRNQPQHF	TGTGCCAGCAGTTTTCGACACCGCAATCAGCCCCAGCATTTT
TRBV9	TRBJ2-2	-	few	CASSVGHGELFF	TGTGCCAGCAGCGTAGGTCACGGGGAGCTGTTTTTT
TRBV18	TRBJ2-7	-	few	CASSPRPSGDEQYF	TGTGCCAGCTCACCCAGGCCTAGTGGTGACGAGCAGTACTTC
TRBV20-1	TRBJ2-7	-	few	CSFLVGRGTSYEQYF	TGCAGTTTTCTGGTAGGGAGAGGAACTTCCTACGAGCAGTACTTC
TRBV3-1	TRBJ2-3	TRBD2	many	CASSQTSGSADTQYF	TGTGCCAGCAGCCAGACTAGCGGGAGTGCAGATACGCAGTATTTT
TRBV29-1	TRBJ2-5	-	few	CSVVGIQGGETQYF	TGCAGCGTTGTAGGGATCCAGGGGGGAGAGACCCAGTACTTC
TRBV12-3/TRBV12-4	TRBJ2-7	-	many	CASSLTHEQYF	TGTGCCAGCAGTTTAACCCACGAGCAGTACTTC
TRBV10-3	TRBJ1-1	TRBD1	few	CAIRQGSTEAFF	TGTGCCATCCGACAGGGAAGCACTGAAGCTTTCTTT
TRBV24-1	TRBJ1-5	-	-	CATSDRQGRYSNQPQHF	TGTGCCACCAGTGATCGTCAGGGGCGTTATAGCAATCAGCCCCAGCATTTT
TRBV7-2	TRBJ1-1	TRBD1	many	CASSFGQGTEAFF	TGTGCCAGCAGCTTTGGACAGGGGACTGAAGCTTTCTTT
TRBV5-1	TRBJ2-2	TRBD1	few	CASSPLDRGAGELFF	TGCGCCAGCAGCCCCTTGGACAGGGGCGCCGGGGAGCTGTTTTTT
TRBV5-1	TRBJ2-7	TRBD2	few	CASRNSGTTYEQYF	TGCGCCAGCAGGAACTCCGGGACTACCTACGAGCAGTACTTC
TRBV4-1	TRBJ2-2	-	-	CASSPVPTGAWGELFF	TGCGCCAGCAGTCCCGTCCCCACGGGGGCTTGGGGGGAGCTGTTTTTT
TRBV6-1	TRBJ2-2	-	few	CASSEDRDTGELFF	TGTGCCAGCAGTGAAGACAGGGACACCGGGGAGCTGTTTTTT
TRBV24-1	TRBJ1-5	-	few	CATSDLQIVWRGTNQPQHF	TGTGCCACCAGTGATTTGCAAATAGTATGGAGAGGGACAAATCAGCCCCAGCATTTT
TRBV9	TRBJ2-4	-	-	CASSVGGGGAKNIQYF	TGTGCCAGCAGCGTAGGAGGTGGAGGGGCCAAAAACATTCAGTACTTC
TRBV12-3/TRBV12-4	TRBJ2-7	-	few	CASGRGGKSYEQYF	TGTGCCAGCGGTAGGGGCGGGAAATCCTACGAGCAGTACTTC
TRBV5-1	TRBJ2-1	TRBD2	-	CASSLRRGGFDNEQFF	TGCGCCAGCAGCTTGAGGCGGGGGGGTTTCGACAATGAGCAGTTCTTC
TRBV3-1	TRBJ2-1	TRBD2	few	CASSQALAGGSEQFF	TGTGCCAGCAGCCAAGCTCTAGCGGGAGGCAGTGAGCAGTTCTTC
TRBV7-9	TRBJ2-2	TRBD2	-	CASSFGVKRETTGELFF	TGTGCCAGCAGCTTTGGGGTAAAGCGGGAGACCACCGGGGAGCTGTTTTTT
TRBV6-5	TRBJ1-4	TRBD1	few	CASSHGTGGGEKLFF	TGTGCCAGCAGTCACGGGACAGGCGGGGGTGAAAAACTGTTTTTT
TRBV3-1	TRBJ2-1	-	-	CATTQGLVSYNEQFF	TGTGCCACCACCCAAGGGCTGGTCTCCTACAATGAGCAGTTCTTC
TRBV19	TRBJ1-2	TRBD1	-	CASSTWDRGTYGYTF	TGTGCCAGTAGTACCTGGGACAGGGGGACCTATGGCTACACCTTC
TRBV5-6	TRBJ2-2	-	-	CASSLGPLPHTGELFF	TGTGCCAGCAGCTTGGGGCCCCTACCCCACACCGGGGAGCTGTTTTTT
TRBV7-9	TRBJ1-3	-	-	CASSAHTGQRNTIYF	TGTGCCAGCAGCGCCCACACTGGGCAGAGAAACACCATATATTTT
TRBV6-1	TRBJ2-2	TRBD2	few	CASSRRGLAGAPGELFF	TGTGCCAGCAGTCGCCGGGGACTAGCGGGGGCCCCCGGGGAGCTGTTTTTT
TRBV10-1	TRBJ1-4	-	-	CASIGKLFF	TGCGCCAGCATAGGAAAACTGTTTTTT
TRBV20-1	TRBJ1-4	-	few	CSARDVGDEKLFF	TGCAGTGCTAGAGATGTAGGCGATGAAAAACTGTTTTTT
TRBV16	TRBJ2-7	-	-	CASSQRLGWVSEQYF	TGTGCCAGCAGCCAGCGACTAGGATGGGTCTCCGAGCAGTACTTC
TRBV27	TRBJ1-6	-	-	CATSLGQHESPLHF	TGTGCCACCAGCCTCGGCCAGCACGAATCACCCCTCCACTTT
TRBV7-6	TRBJ2-3	-	-	CASSLRAGSTDTQYF	TGTGCCAGCAGCTTACGAGCGGGCAGCACAGATACGCAGTATTTT
TRBV30	TRBJ2-3	-	few	CAWSVGGSSADTQYF	TGTGCCTGGAGTGTAGGGGGATCTTCAGCAGATACGCAGTATTTT
TRBV4-1	TRBJ2-1	TRBD2	few	CASSPRLAGGPLYNEQFF	TGCGCCAGCAGCCCACGACTAGCGGGGGGGCCGTTATACAATGAGCAGTTCTTC
TRBV27	TRBJ2-7	-	few	CASSSHPGEQYF	TGTGCCAGCAGTTCCCACCCGGGGGAGCAGTACTTC